Shown below are 3 T cell receptor beta chains from a single sample sequenced in a study of identical twins. In TCRdb, the 5' RACE reads were re-called with MiXCR into one record per CDR3 protein. The table shows hundreds of thousands of distinct CDR3 sequences, with less than 25% occurring only once. The data also belong to a second study, concerning T cells expressing NK-cell markers.

Sequenced input: PBMCs. The receptors come from a woman under 30 in good health.

This clonotype was seen a few times. The chain is built from TRBV5-1 and TRBJ2-7, with a weak D call TRBD1 (8 bases). Germline V gives CDR1 SGHRS, CDR2 YFSETQ. This CDR3 comprises 14 residues. Deletions cut 9 bases from V and 5 bases from J, with 21 bases between. CDR3 region: CATSQGARGNEQYF. CDR3 nucleotide sequence: TGCGCCACATCCCAGGGGGCGCGGGGGAACGAGCAGTACTTC.

There are a few counts of this clonotype. V is TRBV11-2 and J is TRBJ2-7; D possibly corresponds to TRBD1 (5 bases). V lost 3 bases, J lost 3 bases, and 9 bases lay in between. The CDR3 runs to 13 residues. Germline CDR1 reads SGHAT; CDR2 reads FQNNGV. The CDR3 reads CASSFRQNYEQYF. DNA for the CDR3: TGTGCCAGCAGCTTTAGACAGAACTACGAGCAGTACTTC.

This clonotype showed up many times. CDR3 in amino acids: CSAGGQAADQPQHF. As DNA, the CDR3 is TGCAGTGCTGGAGGACAGGCGGCGGATCAGCCCCAGCATTTT. J is TRBJ1-5 and V is TRBV20-1; 7 bases fit TRBD1. The germline V gene has CDR1 DFQATT and CDR2 SNEGSKA (reference sequence). The CDR3 is 14 amino acids. Germline trimming cut 5 bases from V and 5 bases from J; bases unmatched to any gene: 9.